The 25 T cell receptor beta chains below all came from one sample that was sequenced in a study of graft-versus-host responses after intestinal transplantation. Repertoires were generated with immunoSEQ multiplex PCR, while TCRdb's copy carries only in-frame clones and drops some. The data contain approximately 54,000 clones, approximately 84% of them seen just once; the ten biggest clones take up about 0.42%. These receptors' targets are unknown. The sample was unstimulated CD4+ T cells sorted from spleen or lymph node cells, taken before transplant. The source is a human donor who was the organ donor for an intestinal transplant.

V is TRBV29-1 and J is TRBJ2-2; TRBD2 matches at 9 bases. This CDR3 has 14 residues. Losses at the gene ends were 7 bases for V and 3 bases for J; bases not matched to a gene: 6. The germline CDR1 and CDR2 sequences are SQVTM and ANQGSEA. CDR3 sequence: CSGRTSDYTGELFF. DNA of the CDR3: TGCAGCGGTAGGACTAGCGACTACACCGGGGAGCTGTTTTTT.

This sequence joins TRBV7-8 and TRBJ2-2; D perhaps matches TRBD2 (6 bases). The CDR3 consists of 16 residues. Germline V gene data show CDR1 as SGHVS and CDR2 as FQNEAQ. Trimming pared 5 bases from V and 1 base from J, leaving 14 bases between. The CDR3 loop is CASSPRVEGNTGELFF. The CDR3 DNA reads as TGTGCCAGCAGCCCCCGGGTGGAGGGGAACACCGGGGAGCTGTTTTTT.

The CDR3 coding sequence is TGTGCCAGCAGTTTATTTGTCGGGGCAGGGGGGGAAAAACTGTTTTTT. This gives the protein CASSLFVGAGGEKLFF. This rearrangement joins TRBV28 to TRBJ1-4; 7 nucleotides line up with TRBD1. Germline trimming cut 1 base from V and 8 bases from J; bases unmatched to any gene: 10. Per the germline V gene, CDR1 is MDHEN and CDR2 is SYDVKM. This CDR3 comprises 16 residues.

The chain is built from TRBV6-1 and TRBJ2-1; 9 bases are shared with TRBD2. V lost 6 bases to trimming and J lost 16 bases; unmatched junction nucleotides: 13. Germline V lookup: CDR1 MNHNS, CDR2 SASEGT. This CDR3 is 13 amino acids long. CDR3 nucleotides: TGTGCCAGCAGCCCCAACCCCGGCGGGAGGGAATTCTTC. This translates into CASSPNPGGREFF.

V gene TRBV9 combines with J gene TRBJ1-2, with 7 nucleotides matching TRBD1. Looked up from germline, CDR1 is SGDLS and CDR2 is YYNGEE. This CDR3 comprises 17 residues. Trimming removed 0 bases from V and 3 bases from J; junction bases left unmatched: 11. The CDR3 region is CASSVGMEGGRDYGYTF. In DNA form, the CDR3 reads TGTGCCAGCAGCGTAGGGATGGAAGGGGGCAGGGACTATGGCTACACCTTC.

The chain joins TRBV9 to TRBJ2-5; TRBD2 matches 14 bases. This CDR3 contains 15 residues. Germline CDR1 is SGDLS and CDR2 is YYNGEE. With 3 bases clipped from V and 4 bases from J, the junction kept 2 bases outside the gene matches. CDR3 nucleotides: TGTGCCAGCAGCGCCGGACTAGCGGGAGGAGAGACCCAGTACTTC. This codes for CASSAGLAGGETQYF.

This clone was observed a few times. This sequence joins TRBV27 and TRBJ2-5, with a tentative D call TRBD2 (5 bases). V was trimmed by 6 bases and J by 7 bases, leaving 12 bases between them. Germline lookup yields CDR1 MNHEY and CDR2 SMNVEV (reference sequence). The CDR3 covers 12 residues. The CDR3 region is CASRDGGGTQYF. CDR3 nucleotides: TGTGCCAGCAGGGACGGAGGCGGGACCCAGTACTTC.

V gene TRBV6-5 combines with J gene TRBJ1-1, with 12 nucleotides matching TRBD1. The J segment lost 4 bases and the V segment lost 8 bases, leaving 5 bases of the junction unmatched. The germline V gene encodes CDR1 MNHEY and CDR2 SVGAGI. This CDR3 has 14 residues. In DNA form, the CDR3 reads TGTGCCAGCCTGGGGACAGGGGGCGTCACTGAAGCTTTCTTT. Translation gives CASLGTGGVTEAFF.

The rearrangement uses TRBV18 and TRBJ2-3; D remains unclear. V was trimmed by 2 bases and J by 0 bases, leaving 15 bases between them. CDR3 length: 17 residues. Germline V gene sequence: CDR1 KGHSH, CDR2 LQKENI. CDR3 DNA sequence: TGTGCCAGCTCACCAACGAGGAGTAAATCAAGCACAGATACGCAGTATTTT. This sequence encodes CASSPTRSKSSTDTQYF.

CDR3 nucleotides: TGTGCCAGCAGTCCAACACTACCGGGACAGGGGGTTAATGAAAAACTGTTTTTT. Its translation: CASSPTLPGQGVNEKLFF. The genes are TRBV28 and TRBJ1-4; 11 nucleotides line up with TRBD1. The CDR3 runs to 18 residues. Germline-derived CDR1 and CDR2 are MDHEN and SYDVKM. J gave up 4 bases and V 5 bases, and 12 bases lay outside the gene matches.

This clone was counted a few times. The CDR3 loop reads CASSYPGGSNYGYTF. The CDR3 nucleotides read TGTGCCAGCAGTTACCCCGGGGGGTCCAACTATGGCTACACCTTC. V usage is TRBV6-5 and J usage is TRBJ1-2, with D perhaps matching TRBD1 (5 bases). Germline-derived CDR1 and CDR2 are MNHEY and SVGAGI. The CDR3 runs 15 residues. With 2 bases removed from V and 2 bases from J, the gap between germline ends came to 12 bases.

This sequence joins TRBV18 and TRBJ2-6; 12 nucleotides align to TRBD1. Looked up from germline, CDR1 is KGHSH and CDR2 is LQKENI. The V gene end was trimmed by 2 bases and the J gene end by 2 bases; junction bases not matched to a gene: 7. The CDR3 loop spans 19 amino acids. DNA for the CDR3: TGTGCCAGCTCACCAAGGGACAGGGGGCGCATGACTGGGGCCAACGTCCTGACTTTC. Its protein is CASSPRDRGRMTGANVLTF.

The chain couples TRBV7-9 to TRBJ1-2; tentatively, D is TRBD1 (5 bases). Germline CDR1 and CDR2: SEHNR and FQNEAQ (reference sequence). CDR3 length: 17 amino acids. V lost 0 bases to trimming and J lost 4 bases, with 18 bases between them. DNA of the CDR3: TGTGCCAGCAGCTTAGCGTCTAGAGGTTGGACATCCTATGGCTACACCTTC. Translated: CASSLASRGWTSYGYTF.

This chain links TRBV5-1 with TRBJ2-5; unclear D gene. This CDR3 is built from 13 residues. Between the trimmed V and J ends, which lost 4 bases and 1 base, there was a span of 8 bases. From germline, CDR1 is SGHRS and CDR2 YFSETQ. CDR3 sequence reads: CASSPRIQETQYF. In DNA, the CDR3 is TGCGCCAGCAGCCCGAGGATCCAAGAGACCCAGTACTTC.

The chain is built from TRBV4-3 and TRBJ2-7; D possibly uses TRBD1 or TRBD2 (5 bases each). The CDR3 extends over 15 amino acids. Germline loops: CDR1 LGHNA, CDR2 YSLEER. Deletions cut 4 bases from V and 4 bases from J, with 17 bases between. CDR3 protein: CASSRIPGPSYEQYF. The CDR3 coding sequence is TGCGCCAGCAGCCGCATACCGGGACCGAGTTACGAGCAGTACTTC.

The genes are TRBV10-3 and TRBJ2-3; TRBD2 matches 9 bases. CDR1 and CDR2 from the germline V gene are ENHRY and SYGVKD. The CDR3 covers 15 residues. With 3 bases clipped from V and 5 bases from J, the junction kept 6 bases outside the gene matches. The CDR3 DNA sequence: TGTGCCATCAGTGAAGAGGGACTAGCAAAAGATACGCAGTATTTT. Its translation: CAISEEGLAKDTQYF.

The V and J genes are TRBV9 and TRBJ1-5, with 8 bases that match TRBD1. This CDR3 has 14 amino acids. Trimming took 3 bases from V and 6 from J; bases not matched to a gene: 5. From germline, CDR1 is SGDLS and CDR2 YYNGEE. The CDR3 loop reads CASSATGGGQPQHF. The CDR3, as DNA: TGTGCCAGCAGCGCTACAGGGGGAGGTCAGCCCCAGCATTTT.

The chain employs TRBV5-5 and TRBJ1-6; tentative D call: TRBD1 (6 bases). Looked up from germline, CDR1 is SGHKS and CDR2 is YYEKEE (reference sequence). This CDR3 is 15 amino acids long. Trimming pared 0 bases from V and 4 bases from J, leaving 8 bases between. Here the CDR3 DNA reads TGTGCCAGCAGCTTGGTCAGGGGATATAATTCACCCCTCCACTTT. It encodes CASSLVRGYNSPLHF.

V gene TRBV7-8 combines with J gene TRBJ2-2; TRBD1 is a possible D gene (7 bases). This CDR3 has 15 residues. CDR1 is SGHVS, CDR2 FQNEAQ, per germline. V was cut by 3 bases and J by 3 bases, with 11 bases left in between. CDR3 loop: CASSFDRDYTGELFF. CDR3 DNA: TGTGCCAGCAGCTTCGACAGGGACTACACCGGGGAGCTGTTTTTT.

The V gene is TRBV2, the J gene TRBJ2-1, with TRBD2 matching 7 bases. The ends lost 7 bases at V and 9 bases at J; junction bases unmatched: 3. This CDR3 comprises 11 residues. Germline lookup yields CDR1 SNHLY and CDR2 FYNNEI. The CDR3 here is CASTSGGEQFF. The CDR3 nucleotides are TGTGCCAGCACCTCGGGGGGTGAGCAGTTCTTC.

This clone was counted a few times. The genes are TRBV10-1 and TRBJ2-3; 10 bases align to TRBD2. V shed 2 bases, J shed 1 base, and the junction held 3 bases outside the gene matches. The CDR3 runs 16 residues. Germline assignment: CDR1 WNHNN and CDR2 SYGVQD (reference sequence). CDR3 DNA sequence: TGCGCCAGCAGTGAGCACCTAGCGGGAGGCACAGATACGCAGTATTTT. It specifies CASSEHLAGGTDTQYF.

V is TRBV4-2 and J is TRBJ2-3; 9 bases are a match to TRBD2. The germline V gene has CDR1 LGHNA and CDR2 YNFKEQ. Losses at the gene ends were 1 base for V and 4 bases for J; bases not matched to a gene: 6. CDR3 length equals 16 residues. The CDR3 nucleotides read TGTGCCAGCAGCCAAGGTAGTAGCGGGAGCGCAGATACGCAGTATTTT. Translated, it gives CASSQGSSGSADTQYF.

This chain uses TRBV5-4 with TRBJ1-2; D is possibly TRBD1 (6 bases). The germline gives CDR1 SGHNT, CDR2 YYREEE (reference sequence). The CDR3 totals 12 residues. The ends were cut back, 4 bases at V and 5 bases at J, with 9 bases in the middle. CDR3 region: CASSLQGYGYTF. The CDR3 region has the DNA TGTGCCAGCAGCCTACAGGGTTATGGCTACACCTTC.

The V gene is TRBV7-9, the J gene TRBJ1-2; perhaps TRBD1 as D (5 bases). Germline-derived CDR1 and CDR2 are SEHNR and FQNEAQ (reference sequence). Trimming cost V 2 bases and J 3 bases, with 7 bases left between them. CDR3 length equals 13 residues. The CDR3 sequence is CASSLQGYYGYTF. CDR3 bases: TGTGCCAGCAGCTTACAGGGTTACTATGGCTACACCTTC.

This clone was seen only a few times. The chain carries TRBV6-6 and TRBJ2-4; the match to TRBD1 covers 9 bases. V lost 6 bases, J lost 1 base, and 1 base stayed unmatched. The CDR3 consists of 14 residues. From germline, CDR1 is MNHNY and CDR2 SVGAGI (reference sequence). CDR3 coding DNA: TGTGCCAGCAGGGGGACAGGGGCCAAAAACATTCAGTACTTC. It codes for CASRGTGAKNIQYF.